The present T cell receptor beta chain was sequenced within a study of blood T cell repertoires in COVID-19. Produced via immunoSEQ multiplex PCR; TCRdb's table is partial and in-frame only. Seen here are some 150,000 clones, about 86% observed once, and the top ten hold about 10%. CDR1 is SGDLS and CDR2 is YYNGEE in the germline V gene. The CDR3 totals 14 residues. With V trimmed by 4 bases and J by 3 bases, 4 bases remained unmatched. This chain uses TRBV9 with TRBJ1-2; 9 bases fit TRBD1. The clonotype was recovered from a woman aged 55 to 70 with COVID-19, enrolled during active disease. What was sequenced was peripheral blood. For the CDR3, the DNA is TGTGCCAGCAGCACGTGGACAGGGGACTATGGCTACACCTTC. Its translation: CASSTWTGDYGYTF.